This T cell receptor beta chain was retrieved from a study of blood T cell repertoires in COVID-19. The overall study: Samples taken during acute and convalescent COVID-19 were collected in the United States, Italy and Spain.

Germline trimming cut 7 bases from V and 10 bases from J; bases unmatched to any gene: 9. The CDR3 runs to 13 residues. Germline loops: CDR1 SQVTM, CDR2 ANQGSEA. The assay was immunoSEQ multiplex PCR, and TCRdb's table has in-frame clones only and misses some. The data show just over 650,000 clones, with 70% to 90% seen just once and under 0.3% held by the top ten. This clonotype was sampled from a woman aged 18-30 years with acute or convalescent COVID-19. V usage is TRBV29-1 and J usage is TRBJ1-6; 8 positions match TRBD1. The specimen was peripheral blood. This chain's CDR3 is CSAMDRVGSPLHF. The CDR3 bases are TGCAGCGCGATGGACAGGGTGGGCTCACCCCTCCACTTT. Full variable domain (rest looked up from reference TRBV29-1 and TRBJ1-6): SAVISQKPSRDICQRGTSLTIQCQVDSQVTMMFWYRQQPGQSLTLIATANQGSEATYESGFVIDKFPISRPNLTFSTLTVSNMSPEDSSIYLCSAMDRVGSPLHFGNGTRLTVT.